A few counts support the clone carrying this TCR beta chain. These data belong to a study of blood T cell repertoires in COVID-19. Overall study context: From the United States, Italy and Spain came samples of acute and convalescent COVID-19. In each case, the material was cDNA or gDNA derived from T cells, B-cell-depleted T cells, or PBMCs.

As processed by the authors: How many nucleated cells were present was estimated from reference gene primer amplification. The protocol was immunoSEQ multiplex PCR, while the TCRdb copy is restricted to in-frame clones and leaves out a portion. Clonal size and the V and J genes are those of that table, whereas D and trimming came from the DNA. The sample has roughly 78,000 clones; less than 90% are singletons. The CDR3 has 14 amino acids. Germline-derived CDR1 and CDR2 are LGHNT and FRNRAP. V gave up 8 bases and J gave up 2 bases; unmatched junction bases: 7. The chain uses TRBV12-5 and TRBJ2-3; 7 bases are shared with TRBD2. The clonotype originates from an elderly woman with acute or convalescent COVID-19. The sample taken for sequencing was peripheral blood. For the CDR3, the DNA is TGTGCTAGTCGCCGGGACTATTTCACAGATACGCAGTATTTT. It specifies CASRRDYFTDTQYF.